This is a list of T cell receptor beta chains from one sample in a study of T cell changes during pregnancy in multiple sclerosis. Some clones are missing from TCRdb's copy, which holds only in-frame ones; the method was immunoSEQ multiplex PCR. The table includes about 21,000 clones, 80% to 90% detected once. The source material was CD4+ T cells from peripheral blood mononuclear cells, sampled in the first trimester of pregnancy. The receptors originated from a female donor in good health, enrolled as a control in a pregnancy study. Each CDR3 is given with its conserved first and last residue. The order of the fields is J gene, D gene, clone size, V gene, CDR3 protein, CDR3 DNA. D genes are given only for firm matches. Clone size is given for some rows only: seen once, a few or many times, or a class if the clone is expanded.

>TRBJ2-1|TRBD2|few|TRBV6-1
CASSVLAGHSYNEQFF
TGTGCCAGCAGTGTTCTAGCGGGACACTCCTACAATGAGCAGTTCTTC
>TRBJ1-5|NA|NA|TRBV2
CASSYGTPSNQPQHF
TGTGCCAGCAGTTACGGGACACCTAGCAATCAGCCCCAGCATTTT
>TRBJ2-7|TRBD1|NA|TRBV12-5
CASGLVVGTGGGEQYF
TGTGCTAGTGGTTTGGTTGTGGGCACAGGGGGAGGCGAGCAGTACTTC
>TRBJ1-1|NA|few|TRBV7-2
CASSYPPSRKGAFF
TGTGCCAGCAGCTACCCCCCCTCGCGGAAGGGGGCTTTCTTT
>TRBJ1-2|TRBD1|NA|TRBV29-1
CSAAGQGVGGYTF
TGCAGCGCAGCGGGACAGGGGGTGGGGGGCTACACCTTC
>TRBJ2-7|TRBD1|NA|TRBV5-5
CASSWAGQGYSYEQYF
TGTGCCAGCAGCTGGGCGGGACAGGGGTACTCCTACGAGCAGTACTTC
>TRBJ2-5|TRBD1|NA|TRBV19
CASSLQGWGIETQYF
TGTGCCAGTAGTCTACAGGGGTGGGGGATAGAGACCCAGTACTTC
>TRBJ1-3|NA|NA|TRBV29-1
CSVEPYSGNTIYF
TGCAGCGTTGAACCTTACTCTGGAAACACCATATATTTT
>TRBJ1-6|TRBD1|once|TRBV19
CASSMTGGNSPLHF
TGTGCCAGTAGTATGACAGGGGGAAATTCACCCCTCCACTTT
>TRBJ2-2|NA|NA|TRBV5-4
CASSLGGAGNTGELFF
TGTGCCAGCAGCTTGGGAGGAGCGGGGAACACCGGGGAGCTGTTTTTT
>TRBJ2-1|NA|NA|TRBV19
CASSRPPGVSHNEQFF
TGTGCCAGTAGTAGGCCCCCGGGAGTCTCCCACAATGAGCAGTTCTTC
>TRBJ1-1|NA|NA|TRBV28
CASSPGRSNTEAFF
TGTGCCAGCAGTCCGGGGAGATCGAACACTGAAGCTTTCTTT
>TRBJ2-5|TRBD2|NA|TRBV5-1
CASSLGGGETQYF
TGCGCCAGCAGCCTTGGCGGGGGGGAGACCCAGTACTTC
>TRBJ2-1|TRBD2|NA|TRBV28
CASSLGIPLAGGSTHNEQFF
TGTGCCAGCAGTTTGGGGATCCCACTAGCGGGAGGCTCTACACACAATGAGCAGTTCTTC
>TRBJ2-3|TRBD2|once|TRBV27
CASSLSGAGGSTDTQYF
TGTGCCAGCAGTTTATCTGGGGCGGGGGGTAGCACAGATACGCAGTATTTT
>TRBJ2-3|TRBD2|NA|TRBV9
CASSTPGGSGAYTQYF
TGTGCCAGCAGCACTCCGGGTGGTAGCGGGGCGTATACGCAGTATTTT
>TRBJ2-1|NA|NA|TRBV7-3
CASSLRDSNNEQFF
TGTGCCAGCAGCTTAAGAGACTCTAACAATGAGCAGTTCTTC
>TRBJ2-1|NA|NA|TRBV5-1
CASRSSAPRNNEQFF
TGCGCCAGCAGATCTAGCGCCCCAAGGAACAATGAGCAGTTCTTC
>TRBJ2-7|TRBD2|few|TRBV6-1
CASSENTSGVYEQYF
TGTGCCAGCAGTGAAAATACTAGCGGAGTCTACGAGCAGTACTTC
>TRBJ2-5|NA|few|TRBV30
CAWKGQRETQYF
TGTGCCTGGAAGGGGCAGAGAGAGACCCAGTACTTC
>TRBJ1-6|TRBD1|few|TRBV2
CASSAPTGWDSPLHF
TGTGCCAGCAGTGCCCCGACAGGGTGGGATTCACCCCTCCACTTT
>TRBJ1-5|NA|NA|TRBV4-3
CASSQINSNQPQHF
TGCGCCAGCAGCCAAATCAATAGCAATCAGCCCCAGCATTTT
>TRBJ1-5|NA|NA|TRBV4-2
CASSQRQDNQPQHF
TGTGCCAGCAGCCAACGACAGGACAATCAGCCCCAGCATTTT
>TRBJ2-6|TRBD1|NA|TRBV5-4
CASSLGQGSGANVLTF
TGTGCCAGCAGCTTGGGACAGGGCTCTGGGGCCAACGTCCTGACTTTC
>TRBJ1-2|NA|once|TRBV6-1
CASTLVPDSNYGYTF
TGTGCCAGCACTCTAGTCCCGGACAGCAACTATGGCTACACCTTC
>TRBJ2-2|TRBD1|NA|TRBV9
CASSPRQGLTGELFF
TGTGCCAGCAGCCCCCGACAGGGCCTGACCGGGGAGCTGTTTTTT